This passage covers 5 T cell receptor beta chains from one sample sequenced in a study of blood T cell repertoires in COVID-19. Profiling relied on immunoSEQ multiplex PCR, and the TCRdb table lists in-frame clones only, not all of them. The sample has roughly 120,000 clones, roughly 92% seen once. The sequencing input was peripheral blood. Every receptor here comes from a man aged 45-60 years with COVID-19, enrolled during active disease.

This clone was observed a handful of times. The chain carries TRBV7-2 and TRBJ2-2; 14 bases align to TRBD2. The CDR3 runs to 16 residues. V lost 4 bases, J lost 7 bases, and 5 bases stayed unmatched. Germline-derived CDR1 and CDR2 are SGHTA and FQGNSA. The chain's CDR3 is CASSSGLAGVLGELFF. The CDR3 DNA sequence: TGTGCCAGCAGCTCGGGACTAGCGGGAGTTCTCGGGGAGCTGTTTTTT.

The chain joins TRBV10-3 to TRBJ2-2, with 9 positions matching TRBD1. Trimming took 5 bases from V and 4 from J; bases not matched to a gene: 14. CDR3 length equals 18 residues. Germline values: CDR1 ENHRY, CDR2 SYGVKD. CDR3 loop: CAISFGSKQGAGTGELFF. The CDR3 nucleotides read TGTGCCATCAGTTTCGGCAGTAAACAGGGGGCGGGCACCGGGGAGCTGTTTTTT.

The chain carries TRBV9 and TRBJ2-5; 11 bases align to TRBD1. J gave up 4 bases and V 2 bases, and 4 bases lay outside the gene matches. Looked up from germline, CDR1 is SGDLS and CDR2 is YYNGEE. The CDR3 consists of 15 residues. The CDR3 region has the DNA TGTGCCAGCAGCGTTGGGACAGGGGGGAGAGAGACCCAGTACTTC. Its translation is CASSVGTGGRETQYF.

The V and J genes are TRBV19 and TRBJ1-2; D ambiguous. This CDR3 is built from 13 residues. The germline V and J ends were trimmed by 3 bases and 5 bases, with 10 bases remaining between them. The germline gives CDR1 LNHDA, CDR2 SQIVND (reference sequence). The CDR3 sequence is CASSMGRKYGYTF. The CDR3 nucleotides are TGTGCCAGTAGTATGGGCAGGAAATATGGCTACACCTTC.

The V and J genes are TRBV5-1 and TRBJ2-1; maybe TRBD2 (6 bases). This CDR3 is 16 amino acids long. V was shortened by 2 bases and J by 7 bases, with 19 bases between the two germline ends. Germline V CDR1 and CDR2: SGHRS, YFSETQ. CDR3 nucleotide sequence: TGCGCCAGCAGCTTAGGGAGCGGGCCCTTGGGGAATGAGCAGTTCTTC. As protein: CASSLGSGPLGNEQFF. The variable domain in full, completed from reference TRBV5-1 and TRBJ2-1, reads KAGVTQTPRYLIKTRGQQVTLSCSPISGHRSVSWYQQTPGQGLQFLFEYFSETQRNKGNFPGRFSGRQFSNSRSEMNVSTLELGDSALYLCASSLGSGPLGNEQFFGPGTRLTVL.